This T cell receptor (beta chain) appears in the sequencing data of a study of PD-1 blockade in mismatch repair-deficient tumors. Overall study context: All were previously treated, progressing patients with about 12 mismatch repair-deficient cancer types.

Study findings and constraints: After pembrolizumab, tumor-resident clones rose rapidly, then generally contracted before radiologic responses.

Mismatch repair deficiency was confirmed in all patients, by PCR or immunohistochemistry. To note about this clone: What it binds is not known.

Here immunoSEQ multiplex PCR was the method, and the copy in TCRdb shows in-frame clones only, minus some. The sample has around 37,000 clones, approximately 88% seen once. The sequencing used PBMCs, collected about 40 weeks after starting pembrolizumab. The clonotype was recovered from an adult with mismatch repair-deficient cancer.

CDR3 DNA sequence: TGTGCCAGCATTAGGACTAGCGAATCGGAGACCCAGTACTTC. It yields the protein CASIRTSESETQYF. The chain links TRBV11-2 to TRBJ2-5; 9 nucleotides agree with TRBD2. V lost 7 bases to trimming and J lost 5 bases; unmatched junction nucleotides: 8. From germline, CDR1 is SGHAT and CDR2 FQNNGV. The CDR3 runs 14 residues. The entire variable domain, with the rest obtained from reference TRBV11-2 and TRBJ2-5, is as follows: EAGVAQSPRYKIIEKRQSVAFWCNPISGHATLYWYQQILGQGPKLLIQFQNNGVVDDSQLPKDRFSAERLKGVDSTLKIQPAKLEDSAVYLCASIRTSESETQYFGPGTRLLVL.